The rows below give T cell receptor beta chains drawn from one sample of a study of regulatory T cells. Only in-frame clones appear in the TCRdb table, and some are missing; sequencing was by immunoSEQ multiplex PCR. The repertoire holds just over 20,000 clones, with roughly 93% as singletons. The sequencing sample was made of CD8+ T cells sorted from blood. These TCRs come from a child aged 2-15 years with CD3G deficiency. Each CDR3 is given with its conserved first and last residue. D genes are given only for firm matches. Size is stated for part of the rows, as once, few or many counts, or as a class when the clone is expanded.

j_call	d_call	clone_size	v_call	cdr3_nt	cdr3_aa
TRBJ2-7	TRBD1	once	TRBV28	TGTGCCAGCACCACCACAGGGACAGGGTACTACGAGCAGTACTTC	CASTTTGTGYYEQYF
TRBJ2-7	.	.	TRBV7-9	TGTGCCAGCAGCCTCCCCGGTTCCTACGAGCAGTACTTC	CASSLPGSYEQYF
TRBJ2-1	.	.	TRBV28	TGTGCCACCCGTGGGTACAATGAGCAGTTCTTC	CATRGYNEQFF
TRBJ2-7	TRBD1	few	TRBV28	TGTGCCAGCAGCTCCGGGACAGGGGAGCTCGAGCAGTACTTC	CASSSGTGELEQYF
TRBJ2-1	.	.	TRBV27	TGTGCCAGCAGTAGCACCCCCAGCGGAACTTACAATGAGCAGTTCTTC	CASSSTPSGTYNEQFF
TRBJ2-1	.	.	TRBV28	TGTGCCAGCAGAGGCGTGGGGCCCAATGAGCAGTTCTTC	CASRGVGPNEQFF
TRBJ2-7	TRBD2	once	TRBV7-8	TGTGCCAGCAGCTTAGGACGGGGGGAATACTACGAGCAGTACTTC	CASSLGRGEYYEQYF
TRBJ2-7	.	.	TRBV28	TGTGCCAGCAGTTTACGGGGGCCCTACGAGCAGTACTTC	CASSLRGPYEQYF
TRBJ1-1	TRBD1	.	TRBV5-1	TGCGCCAGCAGCTTGGCCGGGACAGGGGAAGCTTTCTTT	CASSLAGTGEAFF
TRBJ2-7	TRBD1	.	TRBV5-1	TGCGCCAGCAGCTGGGGACAGGGGGACGAGCAGTACTTC	CASSWGQGDEQYF
TRBJ1-5	.	.	TRBV21-1	TGTGCCAGCAGGAAAAGTAGGTCCAATCAGCCCCAGCATTTT	CASRKSRSNQPQHF
TRBJ1-2	TRBD1	.	TRBV7-8	TGTGCCAGCAGCTTATATTCGAGGGGGCAGGCCTATGGCTACACCTTC	CASSLYSRGQAYGYTF
TRBJ1-5	TRBD1	once	TRBV28	TGTGCCAGCAGTTTCCTCGGACAGGGGAAGTACCAGCCCCAGCATTTT	CASSFLGQGKYQPQHF
TRBJ2-1	.	.	TRBV28	TGTGCCAGCAGTACTTCCCGGGGCGGTCCCAATGAGCAGTTCTTC	CASSTSRGGPNEQFF
TRBJ2-1	.	.	TRBV7-9	TGTGCCAGCTCGCCCGGCTACAATGAGCAGTTCTTC	CASSPGYNEQFF
TRBJ2-7	TRBD2	.	TRBV6-1	TGTGCCAGCAGTTTTCTAGCGGGGGCCGACTACGAGCAGTACTTC	CASSFLAGADYEQYF
TRBJ1-3	.	.	TRBV5-4	TGTGCCAGCAGCTCAGGGAGGTTGGGCGGAAACACCATATATTTT	CASSSGRLGGNTIYF
TRBJ1-5	.	once	TRBV27	TGTGCCAGCAGTTTCGGGACACCGAATCAGCCCCAGCATTTT	CASSFGTPNQPQHF
TRBJ2-1	TRBD2	.	TRBV11-2	TGTGCCAGCAGCTTAGGTGTTGTGCTAGCGGGCGGTGGGGATGAGCAGTTCTTC	CASSLGVVLAGGGDEQFF
TRBJ2-7	TRBD1	.	TRBV6-1	TGTGCCAGCAGTACGACAGGGACGATCTACGAGCAGTACTTC	CASSTTGTIYEQYF
TRBJ1-2	.	.	TRBV28	TGTGCCAGCAGTTTCCGGGAAGTTGGTGGTGGCTACACCTTC	CASSFREVGGGYTF
TRBJ2-7	TRBD2	.	TRBV6-1	TGTGCCAGCAGACCCGGTCGGGGGGGAGTTGACGAGCAGTACTTC	CASRPGRGGVDEQYF
TRBJ2-7	TRBD1	.	TRBV30	TGTGCCTGGAGTTACGGGACAGGGGGCGAGCAGTACTTC	CAWSYGTGGEQYF
TRBJ2-1	TRBD2	.	TRBV28	TGTGCCAGCAGTCCTTCCGGGGGGGGGCATGAGCAGTTCTTC	CASSPSGGGHEQFF
TRBJ2-3	.	once	TRBV28	TGTGCCAGCAGTGGGGTAACTAGTGCAGATACGCAGTATTTT	CASSGVTSADTQYF